Listed below are T cell receptor beta chains from one sample, sequenced in a study of blood T cells in healthy people across ages. One entry per CDR3 protein results from TCRdb running MiXCR on the 5' RACE reads. The top ten clones hold under 4.5% of a sample with about 800,000 distinct CDR3 sequences, approximately 25% of them seen once. The same sample was also used in a study of T cells of mothers and their children.

Input material: blood. These receptors were taken from a boy under 18 in good health. CDR3s include the opening cysteine and the closing phenylalanine or tryptophan. D genes are given only for firm matches. Part of the rows lack a size; the others show once, few, many or a class for expanded clones.

j_call,d_call,v_call,clone_size,cdr3_aa,cdr3_nt
TRBJ2-1,TRBD2,TRBV7-2,.,CASSLAPPLGGRANEQFF,TGTGCCAGCAGCTTAGCCCCCCCCCTGGGCGGGAGGGCTAATGAGCAGTTCTTC
TRBJ2-1,TRBD1,TRBV4-1,.,CASSQVGTGGSDEQFF,TGCGCCAGCAGCCAAGTAGGGACAGGGGGCTCCGATGAGCAGTTCTTC
TRBJ2-6,.,TRBV28,few,CASSYPDAGLSSGANVLTF,TGTGCCAGCAGTTACCCCGATGCAGGACTCAGCTCTGGGGCCAACGTCCTGACTTTC
TRBJ2-7,.,TRBV5-6,.,CASSLYAYEQYF,TGTGCCAGCAGCCTTTACGCCTACGAGCAGTACTTC
TRBJ2-1,.,TRBV20-1,.,CSARRQSYSEQFF,TGCAGTGCCAGGCGACAGTCCTACAGTGAGCAGTTCTTC
TRBJ2-1,TRBD2,TRBV2,.,CASRQTSGRSYYNEQFF,TGTGCCAGCAGGCAGACTAGCGGGAGATCTTACTACAATGAGCAGTTCTTC
TRBJ1-1,.,TRBV4-2,.,CASSQESAPEAFF,TGTGCCAGCAGCCAAGAATCCGCCCCAGAAGCTTTCTTT
TRBJ1-2,.,TRBV6-2/TRBV6-3,few,CASRTAGQTYYGYTF,TGTGCCAGCAGGACAGCGGGCCAGACCTACTATGGCTACACCTTC
TRBJ1-4,.,TRBV4-3,many,CASSQEPQGTNEKLFF,TGCGCCAGCAGCCAAGAGCCACAGGGAACTAATGAAAAACTGTTTTTT
TRBJ2-2,.,TRBV12-3/TRBV12-4,.,CASKTFFGLRASAFLGTGELFF,TGTGCCAGCAAAACCTTTTTCGGACTCCGGGCCAGCGCCTTTCTGGGGACCGGGGAGCTGTTTTTT
TRBJ1-4,.,TRBV28,few,CASSFRSPEKLFF,TGTGCCAGCAGTTTCCGGTCACCTGAAAAACTGTTTTTT
TRBJ2-1,.,TRBV12-3/TRBV12-4,few,CASSTLTGTNEQFF,TGTGCCAGCAGTACCCTCACAGGGACCAATGAGCAGTTCTTC
TRBJ2-3,.,TRBV20-1,.,CSASQSDTQYF,TGCAGTGCCTCTCAATCAGATACGCAGTATTTT